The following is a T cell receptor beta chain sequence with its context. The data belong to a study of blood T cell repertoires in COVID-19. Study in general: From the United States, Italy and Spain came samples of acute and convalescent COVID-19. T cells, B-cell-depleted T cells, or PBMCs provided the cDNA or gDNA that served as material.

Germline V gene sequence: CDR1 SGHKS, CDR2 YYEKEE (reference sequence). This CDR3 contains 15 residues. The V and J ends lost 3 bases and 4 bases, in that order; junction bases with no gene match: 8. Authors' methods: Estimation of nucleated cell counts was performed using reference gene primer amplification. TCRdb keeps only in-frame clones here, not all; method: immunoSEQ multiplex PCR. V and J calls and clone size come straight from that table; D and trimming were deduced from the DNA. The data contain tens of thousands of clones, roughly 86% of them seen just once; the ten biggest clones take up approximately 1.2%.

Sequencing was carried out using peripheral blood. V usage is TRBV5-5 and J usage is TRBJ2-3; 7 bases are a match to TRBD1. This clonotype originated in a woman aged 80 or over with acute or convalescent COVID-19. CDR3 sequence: CASSSLDREPDTQYF. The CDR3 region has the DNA TGTGCCAGCAGCTCTCTAGACAGGGAACCAGATACGCAGTATTTT.